This TCR beta chain was captured in a study of shared clonotypes between healthy human individuals. About the study: Per donor, three plates held CD4 naive cells, three held CD4 memory, two held CD8 naive and one held CD8 memory. Study-wide results and limits: Generation of non-shared clonotypes was less probable than generation of clonotypes shared by all four donors.

The CDR3 is 16 residues long. The V gene lost 2 bases and the J gene lost 0 bases, with 14 bases spanning the gap. Germline V gene sequence: CDR1 GTSNPN, CDR2 SVGIG (reference sequence). Every subset had its genomic DNA shared out evenly among several immunoSEQ plates. Assay: immunoSEQ multiplex PCR; the TCRdb copy retains only in-frame clones and omits some. The repertoire holds around 700,000 clones, with 72% as singletons. Comment on this clone: The antigen is unknown.

The receptor was derived from a woman in her thirties in good health. Sequenced sample: memory CD4+ T cells sorted from blood. Subset noted: CD45RA-negative fraction. This chain uses TRBV30 with TRBJ2-1; possible D gene TRBD1, 5 bases. The CDR3 region is CAWSPPQGYSYNEQFF. The CDR3 nucleotides read TGTGCCTGGAGTCCCCCTCAGGGTTACTCCTACAATGAGCAGTTCTTC.